Listed here are 4 T cell receptor beta chains from one sample, sequenced in a study of patients and donors after allogeneic stem cell transplantation. Via MiXCR, TCRdb re-called the RT-PCR reads, giving one row per CDR3 protein. The table records 87,000 or so distinct CDR3 sequences, 4.5% to 5% of them present only once. Sequencing was done on a sample of blood, either unsorted or a sorted T cell fraction (not recorded which). These receptors all stem from a human donor who was either an allogeneic HSCT recipient or a stem cell or donor lymphocyte infusion donor (not recorded which). It is not recorded whose cells these are; they may come from a transplant donor.

The CDR3 DNA sequence: TGTGCCAGCAGACTTGGGACAGAAGGACCCTTGAATGGCTACACCTTC. It is translated as CASRLGTEGPLNGYTF. The chain links TRBV28 to TRBJ1-2, with 7 bases matching TRBD1. V shed 6 bases and J 6 bases; nucleotides not matched to a gene: 16. This CDR3 region has 16 residues. Germline lookup yields CDR1 MDHEN and CDR2 SYDVKM.

This clonotype was seen ten or more times. This chain links TRBV9 with TRBJ1-3; D unclear. The CDR3 runs 12 residues. V gave up 0 bases and J gave up 4 bases, with 2 bases separating them. Germline V gene sequence: CDR1 SGDLS, CDR2 YYNGEE. The CDR3 region has the DNA TGTGCCAGCAGCGTAGGGGGAAACACCATATATTTT. As protein: CASSVGGNTIYF.

At least ten counts were recorded for this clonotype. The rearrangement links TRBV14 to TRBJ2-1, with 9 bases lining up with TRBD2. This CDR3 is 15 amino acids long. V lost 4 bases, J lost 7 bases, and 8 bases stayed unmatched. Germline loops: CDR1 SGHDN, CDR2 FVKESK. The CDR3 DNA reads TGTGCCAGCAGCCCCCGTTGGAGCGGGAGGAATGAGCAGTTCTTC. Its protein product is CASSPRWSGRNEQFF.

In its sample, this clonotype was seen a few times. The rearrangement joins TRBV5-5 to TRBJ1-5, with D possibly TRBD1 on 5 matching bases. Looked up from germline, CDR1 is SGHKS and CDR2 is YYEKEE (reference sequence). CDR3 length: 13 amino acids. Trimming shortened V by 2 bases and J by 6 bases, and 9 bases separated the two germline ends. This CDR3 is CASSFGGTQPQHF. The CDR3 DNA follows: TGTGCCAGCAGCTTTGGGGGGACTCAGCCCCAGCATTTT.